The 22 T cell receptor beta chains below all came from one sample that was sequenced in a study of T-cell reconstitution after alpha-beta-depleted transplantation in children. It was with unique molecular identifiers that the TCRbeta library was prepared. In TCRdb, the PCR reads were re-called with MiXCR into one record per CDR3 protein. The sample has more than 200,000 distinct CDR3 sequences; roughly 15% are singletons. This specimen was PBMCs, mostly from graft donor cells, taken 360 days after TCRalphabeta/CD19-depleted stem cell transplant. The source of these receptors is a male patient between 2 and 15 years old who had a stem cell transplant for acute lymphoblastic leukemia, so the T cells may come from the graft donor.

This clonotype was seen a handful of times. The CDR3 loop is CASSPGGAYETQYF. The CDR3 DNA sequence: TGTGCCAGCAGCCCAGGGGGCGCCTATGAGACCCAGTACTTC. The chain recombines TRBV12-3 or TRBV12-4 with TRBJ2-5; 8 positions agree with TRBD1. The CDR3 spans 14 residues. J was trimmed by 5 bases and V by 6 bases; bases with no gene match: 8.

This clonotype appeared a few times. Written as DNA, the CDR3 is TGTGCCAGCAGCTTATTTGGGGCCAGGGAAAACTATGGCTACACCTTC. The encoded protein is CASSLFGARENYGYTF. This chain links TRBV11-2 with TRBJ1-2; possibly TRBD1 for D (5 bases). This CDR3 has 16 residues. Germline CDR1 reads SGHAT; CDR2 reads FQNNGV. With 2 bases removed from V and 2 bases from J, the gap between germline ends came to 15 bases.

This chain connects TRBV12-5 to TRBJ1-2; TRBD1 aligns across 9 bases. The V gene's germline CDR1 is LGHNT and CDR2 FRNRAP. The CDR3 is 14 residues long. Trimming at V came to 4 bases and at J to 8 bases, leaving 8 bases not matched to a gene. As DNA, the CDR3 is TGTGCTAGTGGTTATACAGGGGGCGCTTTGGGCTACACCTTC. Protein: CASGYTGGALGYTF.

About this clonotype itself: A junction end diverges from the germline sequence, so it may reflect a read error. The chain couples TRBV27 to TRBJ2-6, with D tentatively TRBD1 (6 bases). Germline assignment: CDR1 MNHEY and CDR2 SMNVEV (reference sequence). The CDR3 loop spans 17 amino acids. The CDR3 protein is CVSSSQGGLGGANVLTF. The CDR3, as DNA: TGTGTCAGCAGTTCACAGGGTGGTTTGGGGGGGGCCAACGTCCTGACTTTC.

This clonotype has more than one count but fewer than ten. The chain employs TRBV5-1 and TRBJ2-2, with 9 bases matching TRBD1. Germline V gene lookup returns CDR1 SGHRS and CDR2 YFSETQ. After removal of 4 bases from V and 4 bases from J, the junction contained 8 bases not matched to a gene. The CDR3 is made up of 16 amino acids. In DNA, the CDR3 is TGCGCCAGCAGCCCGACAGGGGGTGTGGTCACCGGGGAGCTGTTTTTT. Translating gives CASSPTGGVVTGELFF.

This clonotype was seen a few times. The rearrangement uses TRBV4-2 and TRBJ2-1; D remains ambiguous. The CDR3 sequence is 15 residues long. Trimming removed 7 bases at V and 0 bases at J, with 13 bases between. Germline lookup yields CDR1 LGHNA and CDR2 YNFKEQ. CDR3 in amino acids: CASTLTVSSYNEQFF. CDR3 bases: TGTGCCAGCACCCTGACCGTAAGCTCCTACAATGAGCAGTTCTTC.

This clonotype was counted a few times. The CDR3 loop is CASSLNGQRYNEQFF. The DNA for the CDR3 is TGTGCCAGCAGCTTAAATGGACAGCGATACAATGAGCAGTTCTTC. The chain joins TRBV7-8 to TRBJ2-1; possible D gene TRBD1, 6 bases. CDR1 and CDR2 (germline): SGHVS, FQNEAQ. The CDR3 contains 15 residues. Trimming shortened V by 2 bases and J by 4 bases, and 12 bases separated the two germline ends.

The chain carries TRBV11-2 and TRBJ2-6, with 7 bases fitting TRBD1. CDR3 length equals 18 residues. Germline CDR1 reads SGHAT; CDR2 reads FQNNGV. V was pared by 1 base and J by 0 bases, with 6 bases of the junction left unmatched. CDR3 coding DNA: TGTGCCAGCAGCTTAGGACAGGGAATCCCCTCTGGGGCCAACGTCCTGACTTTC. Translated: CASSLGQGIPSGANVLTF.

The chain is built from TRBV10-3 and TRBJ1-2; D unresolved. Trimming took off 4 bases at V and 4 bases at J, with 16 bases between the two ends. The V gene's germline CDR1 is ENHRY and CDR2 SYGVKD. There are 15 residues in the CDR3. CDR3 loop: CAISATEALGYGYTF. The CDR3 DNA reads TGTGCCATCAGTGCGACGGAGGCTCTGGGCTATGGCTACACCTTC.

The sample holds a few counts of this clonotype. The chain employs TRBV12-3 or TRBV12-4 and TRBJ1-4; 9 bases are shared with TRBD1. V lost 4 bases to trimming and J lost 11 bases; unmatched junction nucleotides: 8. The CDR3 has 14 residues. The CDR3 nucleotides read TGTGCCAGCAGTTCCGACAGGGGGGTTTGGAAACTGTTTTTT. Its translation: CASSSDRGVWKLFF.

CDR3 sequence: CASSPQGGGNTEAFF. DNA for the CDR3: TGTGCCAGCAGCCCCCAGGGAGGAGGAAACACTGAAGCTTTCTTT. J is TRBJ1-1 and V is TRBV7-9; a weak D match, TRBD1 (5 bases). Germline V gene sequence: CDR1 SEHNR, CDR2 FQNEAQ (reference sequence). V dropped 5 bases and J dropped 2 bases, with 15 bases sitting between them. The CDR3 totals 15 residues.

CDR3: CASRNLHSDSPLHF. The CDR3 DNA follows: TGTGCCAGCAGAAACCTACATAGTGATTCACCCCTCCACTTT. This rearrangement joins TRBV12-3 or TRBV12-4 to TRBJ1-6; D is uncertain. V gave up 6 bases and J gave up 8 bases, with 14 bases separating them. This CDR3 has 14 residues.

The V call is TRBV28, the J call TRBJ1-2, with 7 positions matching TRBD1. The germline gives CDR1 MDHEN, CDR2 SYDVKM. The CDR3 spans 15 residues. With V trimmed by 6 bases and J by 4 bases, 11 bases remained unmatched. The CDR3: CASRTPGGKSYGYTF. For the CDR3, the DNA is TGTGCCAGCAGGACCCCAGGGGGAAAGAGCTATGGCTACACCTTC.

This clonotype was seen a handful of times. The gene calls are TRBV5-4 and TRBJ2-2; no clear D. Germline V lookup: CDR1 SGHNT, CDR2 YYREEE (reference sequence). Deletions cut 1 base from V and 4 bases from J, with 11 bases between. CDR3 length equals 15 residues. The chain's CDR3 is CASSLFGLATGELFF. DNA for the CDR3: TGTGCCAGCAGCTTGTTCGGGTTAGCCACCGGGGAGCTGTTTTTT.

The sample holds many counts of this clonotype. The chain is built from TRBV6-5 and TRBJ1-2, with a possible D match to TRBD1 (6 bases). The germline V gene has CDR1 MNHEY and CDR2 SVGAGI. The CDR3 has 14 residues. The V gene lost 3 bases and the J gene lost 8 bases, with 16 bases spanning the gap. The CDR3 is CASSYPGQPLGYTF. In nucleotides, the CDR3 is TGTGCCAGCAGTTATCCCGGACAGCCCCTGGGCTACACCTTC.

This chain connects TRBV5-1 to TRBJ2-5, with D unclear. The germline V and J ends were trimmed by 7 bases and 2 bases, with 18 bases remaining between them. The CDR3 covers 15 residues. Germline V lookup: CDR1 SGHRS, CDR2 YFSETQ. Written as DNA, the CDR3 is TGCGCCAGCGGCCCTCTGTTAGACTCTCAAGAGACCCAGTACTTC. Residues: CASGPLLDSQETQYF.

The chain links TRBV2 to TRBJ2-3, with 7 bases matching TRBD2. This CDR3 has 15 residues. The V segment lost 2 bases and the J segment 14 bases; nucleotides outside the gene matches: 16. In germline, CDR1 is SNHLY, CDR2 FYNNEI. CDR3 coding DNA: TGTGCCAGCAGTGAAAAGGGTTCGGGGAGGGAAAGGCGGTATTTT. Amino acid sequence: CASSEKGSGRERRYF.

This clonotype was seen once. The J gene is TRBJ1-1, the V gene TRBV6-1; D perhaps matches TRBD1 (5 bases). Trimming removed 3 bases at V and 9 bases at J, with 14 bases between. Germline-derived CDR1 and CDR2 are MNHNS and SASEGT. The CDR3 contains 13 residues. The CDR3 DNA reads as TGTGCCAGCAGTGACCAGGGAGGGTTAAAAGCTTTCTTT. This translates into CASSDQGGLKAFF.

This chain uses TRBV7-2 with TRBJ2-7; possible D gene TRBD2, 6 bases. Germline CDR1 reads SGHTA; CDR2 reads FQGNSA. CDR3 size: 17 residues. Trimming took off 5 bases at V and 1 base at J, with 21 bases between the two ends. The DNA of the CDR3 is TGTGCCAGCAGCCCACCCATGGGGGGACTTGCATCCTACGAGCAGTACTTC. Its protein is CASSPPMGGLASYEQYF.

A few counts support this clonotype. The rearrangement links TRBV4-1 to TRBJ2-1; D gene ambiguous. The CDR3 is 14 amino acids. Deletions cut 4 bases from V and 6 bases from J, with 13 bases between. Per germline, CDR1 MGHRA and CDR2 YSYEKL. CDR3 amino acids: CASSRTEAVNEQFF. The CDR3 DNA reads as TGCGCCAGCAGCCGAACAGAGGCCGTCAATGAGCAGTTCTTC.

The sample holds many counts of this clonotype. The rearrangement uses TRBV6-2 or TRBV6-3 and TRBJ1-6, with 8 bases that match TRBD1. The CDR3 loop spans 14 amino acids. The ends lost 2 bases at V and 9 bases at J; junction bases unmatched: 3. Germline loops: CDR1 MNHEY, CDR2 SVGEGT. This CDR3 reads CASSYGQGGSPLHF. CDR3 in DNA: TGTGCCAGCAGTTACGGACAGGGCGGTTCACCCCTCCACTTT.

This chain uses TRBV10-3 with TRBJ2-2; 8 bases fit TRBD1. This CDR3 is built from 16 residues. Germline lookup yields CDR1 ENHRY and CDR2 SYGVKD. V was clipped by 0 bases and J by 6 bases; unmatched bases: 6. Here the CDR3 reads CAISESDRVLAGELFF. The CDR3 DNA reads as TGTGCCATCAGTGAGTCGGACAGGGTATTGGCCGGGGAGCTGTTTTTT.